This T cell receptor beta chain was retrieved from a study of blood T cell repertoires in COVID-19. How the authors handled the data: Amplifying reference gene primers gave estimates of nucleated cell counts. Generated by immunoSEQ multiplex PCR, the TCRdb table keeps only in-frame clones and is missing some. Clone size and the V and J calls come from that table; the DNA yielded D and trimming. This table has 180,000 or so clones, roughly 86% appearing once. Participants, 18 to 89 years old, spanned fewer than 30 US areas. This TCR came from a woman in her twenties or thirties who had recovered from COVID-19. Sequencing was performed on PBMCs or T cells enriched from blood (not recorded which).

CDR3 sequence: CASSLGEQGWAFF. Here the CDR3 DNA reads TGTGCCAGCAGCTTGGGGGAACAGGGTTGGGCTTTCTTT. The gene calls are TRBV7-6 and TRBJ1-1; perhaps TRBD1 as D (6 bases). Germline V gene sequence: CDR1 SGHVS, CDR2 FNYEAQ. The CDR3 spans 13 residues. The V end was cut by 3 bases, the J end by 11 bases, with 16 bases between.